The present T cell receptor beta chain was sequenced within a study of shared clonotypes between healthy human individuals (dated by TCRdb to 2018 to 2020). About the full investigation: A couple of women and a few men aged 18 to 49 years were included in the cohort. For each donor, CD4 naive and CD4 memory were each run on three plates, CD8 naive on two plates, and CD8 memory on one plate. Blood TCR repertoires of several healthy adults were deeply sequenced to estimate repertoire size and the extent of clonotype sharing between individuals. Different laboratories and diverse techniques were used to prepare libraries and sequence TCR repertoires, to increase sequencing depth and limit assay-specific biases. Leukapheresis yielded between about 0.94 and 10 billion PBMCs per donor. What the research found in general, with its limitations: Because the study included a small number of donors, the genetic and exposure-history diversity represented was limited. Sharing across several donors was observed for around 5% of naive CD4, 3% to 3.5% of naive CD8, about 2.5% of memory CD4, and over 0.3% of memory CD8 clonotypes. Naive subsets generally had larger estimated clonotype richness than memory subsets did. Sampling was restricted to blood, and TCR repertoires in tissue are likely to differ from TCR repertoires in blood. Compared with non-shared clonotypes, clonotypes shared by all four sorted-subset donors had higher generation probabilities. Based on pairwise subsampling, the degree of clonotype sharing among donors was expected to be affected by sequencing depth. Incomplete sequencing was indicated by rarefaction of sorted-subset datasets, despite the large sequencing depth.

For the CD8 naive samples, CD45RO-negative cells were positively selected for CCR7, yielding a CD45RA+CCR7+ population from which TemRA cells were excluded. The donors were healthy, HIV-negative adults who had no recently reported acute infections or vaccinations. All donors were Caucasian adults living in Nashville, Tennessee, USA. Blood was obtained by leukapheresis, after which PBMCs were separated by Ficoll-Histopaque density gradient centrifugation and cryopreserved in liquid nitrogen vapor phase. Analytical flow cytometry was used to check the purity and quantity of every magnetically sorted T cell population. Genomic DNA was isolated from every sorted fraction and measured by UV absorbance on a Nanodrop 2000c. On this clone: What antigen it recognizes has not been identified. Base qualities are not provided; no much larger clone lies one nucleotide away.

TCR CDR3 regions were amplified from genomic DNA by multiplex PCR using the deep immunoSEQ assay. Extracted genomic DNA from each cell subset was spread evenly across all wells of several immunoSEQ 96-well plates, with each plate serving as a replicate. For sorted subsets, about 200 ng genomic DNA, equal to approximately 30,000 T cell genomes, was loaded into each replicate PCR. Purified libraries were measured with a Qubit 3.0 fluorometer, size-checked on a Bioanalyzer 2100, and measured again with the KAPA Library Quantification kit. A separate single-read 150-cycle Illumina NextSeq 550 flow cell was used to sequence each immunoSEQ 96-well plate. Regarding the original processing steps: Because the immunoSEQ output held only junctional sequences and lacked quality scores, the filtering could not match the filtering applied to full-length reads. Sequences were annotated with PyIR, a Python wrapper for IgBLAST v1.9, and V/J genes and CDR3 were assigned using IMGT germline references. Reads were removed for weak V/J assignments (E-value above 1e-6), missing CDR3, stop codons, out-of-frame junctions, or ambiguous translated residues. A V3J clonotype was defined by an identical inferred V gene, J gene, and CDR3 amino acid sequence. To compute the percentage overlap between repertoires, the number of shared unique clonotypes was divided by the size of the smaller repertoire. Repertoire richness was assessed with RTK rarefaction, the Chao1 estimator, and Recon v2.1 estimates of unobserved clonotypes. Generation probabilities for all TCRbeta clonotypes obtained by the gDNA method from a handful of donors were computed using OLGA. Held by TCRdb, this immuneACCESS table contains in-frame sequences only and omits some clones. Under half of the omission traces to an unresolved V gene where checked; the cause of the rest is unknown. The V and J calls and clone size come from that table; D and trimming were worked out from the DNA. This sample has about 2.1 million clones in its table, and just over 90% of those were observed once. Over 1.5% of the sample goes to the ten largest clones.

Input material: naive CD8+ T cells from PBMCs. The cell subset or site label, read with the paper, signifies: CD45RA+CCR7+. This TCR derives from a man between 18 and 29 years old in good health. Some clones in this sample may be carry-over from other donors' samples.

The DNA sequence reads TGTGCCAGTAGTATGATGGGCCGGGGGGACACTGAAGCTTTCTTT. Its amino acids are CASSMMGRGDTEAFF. The chain is encoded by TRBV19 joined to TRBJ1-1, with a weak D call of TRBD1 (5 bases match). The CDR3, from cysteine to phenylalanine, totals 15 residues. The read is trimmed to its CDR3 DNA, 45 bases read in frame from base 1. The germline V gene (reference sequence) specifies LNHDA as CDR1 and SQIVND as CDR2. The germline ends are 14 bases apart after V is trimmed by 3 bases and J by 3 bases.